A single sample is the source of the 25 T cell receptor beta chains below, sequenced in a study of blood T cell repertoires in COVID-19 (dated by TCRdb to the early 2020s). Libraries were prepared through the immunoSEQ multiplex PCR assay. Entries here come from immuneACCESS through TCRdb and include only in-frame sequences with V and J called. Some clones fail to appear in such tables; in the studies checked, an unresolved V gene covers under half of the shortfall, and the cause of the remainder is unknown. The table for this sample lists about 210,000 clones; about 83% of them were counted only once. The ten biggest clones cover about 2.3% of the sample. Material for sequencing was peripheral blood. These receptors came from a woman between 35 and 50 years old with active or convalescent COVID-19.

This clone came up once. The chain carries TRBV30 and TRBJ2-7, with 7 positions matching TRBD2. The germline gives CDR1 GTSNPN, CDR2 SVGIG (reference sequence). The trim removed 0 bases at V and 0 bases at J, leaving 2 bases unmatched. The CDR3 spans 14 residues. DNA for the CDR3: TGTGCCTGGAGTGTACTAGCGACCTCCTACGAGCAGTACTTC. Protein product: CAWSVLATSYEQYF.

The CDR3 sequence is CASSEGPGYGYTF. In nucleotides, the CDR3 is TGTGCCAGCAGTGAGGGTCCCGGGTATGGCTACACCTTC. This chain links TRBV2 with TRBJ1-2; D is unresolved. Trimming shortened V by 3 bases and J by 5 bases, and 10 bases separated the two germline ends. This CDR3 contains 13 residues. Germline assignment: CDR1 SNHLY and CDR2 FYNNEI. Looking up the rest from reference TRBV2 and TRBJ1-2 gives the full variable domain: EPEVTQTPSHQVTQMGQEVILRCVPISNHLYFYWYRQILGQKVEFLVSFYNNEISEKSEIFDDQFSVERPDGSNFTLKIRSTKLEDSAMYFCASSEGPGYGYTFGSGTRLTVV.

This chain joins TRBV30 and TRBJ1-4; 12 positions match TRBD1. The CDR3 has 14 residues. Germline V CDR1 and CDR2: GTSNPN, SVGIG (reference sequence). The ends lost 2 bases at V and 8 bases at J; junction bases unmatched: 3. The DNA of the CDR3 is TGTGCCTGGAGTCGGGGACAGGGGGCAGAAAAACTGTTTTTT. It encodes CAWSRGQGAEKLFF.

V usage is TRBV6-1 and J usage is TRBJ1-2; D remains ambiguous. The CDR3 is made up of 18 amino acids. V gave up 2 bases and J gave up 0 bases, with 19 bases separating them. Germline assignment: CDR1 MNHNS and CDR2 SASEGT. In nucleotides, the CDR3 is TGTGCCAGCAGTGAACGAAACTCCCGGTACAGTCCTAACTATGGCTACACCTTC. Its protein is CASSERNSRYSPNYGYTF.

The chain joins TRBV7-9 to TRBJ2-1; 8 nucleotides align to TRBD2. Per the germline V gene, CDR1 is SEHNR and CDR2 is FQNEAQ (reference sequence). The CDR3 extends over 15 amino acids. The junction had 2 bases not matched to a gene; V was cut back by 0 bases and J by 4 bases. CDR3 amino acids: CASSLATSGYNEQFF. Here the CDR3 DNA reads TGTGCCAGCAGCTTAGCAACTAGCGGATACAATGAGCAGTTCTTC.

The gene calls are TRBV9 and TRBJ2-7, with D maybe TRBD2 (6 bases). Germline V gene sequence: CDR1 SGDLS, CDR2 YYNGEE. Trimming took 1 base from V and 0 from J, leaving 8 bases between them. The CDR3 consists of 14 residues. The CDR3 bases are TGTGCCAGCAGCGTAATAGCGGTCTCCTACGAGCAGTACTTC. It codes for CASSVIAVSYEQYF.

Details on this clone: A junction boundary mismatches the germline segment, possibly from a read error. This chain links TRBV6-2 or TRBV6-3 with TRBJ1-1, with 7 nucleotides matching TRBD1. Looked up from germline, CDR1 is MNHEY and CDR2 is SVGEGT. CDR3 length equals 13 residues. CDR3 loop: CASRLGGTEESKF. The CDR3 DNA follows: TGTGCCAGCCGTTTAGGCGGGACAGAAGAGTCAAAATTT.

V usage is TRBV3-1 (or the pseudogene TRBV3-2) and J usage is TRBJ1-2; 8 bases line up with TRBD1. Germline V CDR1 and CDR2: LGHDT, YNNKEL (reference sequence). V shed 4 bases and J 8 bases; nucleotides not matched to a gene: 12. The CDR3 loop spans 15 amino acids. The CDR3 DNA sequence: TGTGCCAGCAGCCTCACGTCAGCCAGGGGGCACGGCTACACCTTC. Translated: CASSLTSARGHGYTF.

V usage is TRBV12-3 or TRBV12-4 and J usage is TRBJ1-6, with D possibly TRBD1 on 6 matching bases. The V end was cut by 10 bases, the J end by 7 bases, with 14 bases between. This CDR3 has 13 residues. In DNA form, the CDR3 reads TGTGCCACCGTGACAGGAACAAATTCACCCCTCCACTTT. This translates into CATVTGTNSPLHF.

This clone was counted only a few times. The chain couples TRBV7-2 to TRBJ2-5, with D possibly matching TRBD1 (6 bases). Trimming took off 4 bases at V and 1 base at J, with 13 bases between the two ends. The germline CDR1 and CDR2 sequences are SGHTA and FQGNSA. CDR3 size: 15 residues. Here the CDR3 reads CASSYHRVPQETQYF. The CDR3 nucleotides are TGTGCCAGCAGCTATCACAGGGTACCCCAAGAGACCCAGTACTTC.

V usage is TRBV5-1 and J usage is TRBJ2-3; a weak D match, TRBD2 (6 bases). The germline CDR1 and CDR2 sequences are SGHRS and YFSETQ. Trimming removed 7 bases at V and 1 base at J, with 16 bases between. The CDR3 sequence is 15 residues long. The CDR3 protein is CASGLGERGTDTQYF. The CDR3 coding sequence is TGCGCCAGCGGACTGGGGGAGCGGGGCACAGATACGCAGTATTTT.

V gene TRBV2 combines with J gene TRBJ1-6; D gene ambiguous. This CDR3 contains 15 residues. CDR1 SNHLY and CDR2 FYNNEI come from the germline V gene. V was cut by 5 bases and J by 9 bases, with 17 bases left in between. The CDR3 reads CASSTDVETSSPLHF. The DNA of the CDR3 is TGTGCCAGCAGTACCGACGTAGAGACAAGTTCACCCCTCCACTTT.

In its sample, this clone was seen once. This sequence joins TRBV11-2 and TRBJ1-5; TRBD1 might be the D (6 bases). CDR3 length: 13 residues. The V and J ends lost 5 bases and 2 bases respectively, with 7 bases between them. CDR1 SGHAT and CDR2 FQNNGV come from the germline V gene. The CDR3 nucleotides are TGTGCCAGCAGCACAGGGCGCAATCAGCCCCAGCATTTT. Protein product: CASSTGRNQPQHF. Together with reference TRBV11-2 and TRBJ1-5, the CDR3 gives the full variable domain: EAGVAQSPRYKIIEKRQSVAFWCNPISGHATLYWYQQILGQGPKLLIQFQNNGVVDDSQLPKDRFSAERLKGVDSTLKIQPAKLEDSAVYLCASSTGRNQPQHFGDGTRLSIL.

This chain joins TRBV5-5 and TRBJ2-7; D is undetermined. V lost 3 bases to trimming and J lost 2 bases, with 18 bases between them. The CDR3 covers 16 residues. The V gene's germline CDR1 is SGHKS and CDR2 YYEKEE (reference sequence). CDR3 sequence: CASSYPPARQPYEQYF. The CDR3 coding sequence is TGTGCCAGCAGCTACCCCCCAGCCAGACAACCCTACGAGCAGTACTTC.

This rearrangement joins TRBV5-4 to TRBJ2-3, with D perhaps matching TRBD1 (6 bases). The length of the CDR3 is 15 residues. From germline, CDR1 is SGHNT and CDR2 YYREEE (reference sequence). V lost 4 bases and J 3 bases, leaving 15 bases between the germline ends. The CDR3 DNA reads TGTGCCAGCAGCCCTACAGGGCTCAGGACAGATACGCAGTATTTT. Amino acid sequence: CASSPTGLRTDTQYF.

The CDR3 DNA sequence: TGTGCCAGCAGTTACACCCGACAGGAAGCTTTCTTT. It is translated as CASSYTRQEAFF. This chain joins TRBV6-6 and TRBJ1-1; TRBD1 might be the D (5 bases). The CDR3 is 12 amino acids. Germline V gene sequence: CDR1 MNHNY, CDR2 SVGAGI (reference sequence). V lost 2 bases and J 8 bases, leaving 9 bases between the germline ends.

This clone was detected only a few times. The rearrangement links TRBV5-1 to TRBJ2-1, with TRBD2 matching 13 bases. J gave up 7 bases and V 0 bases, and 7 bases lay outside the gene matches. Germline values: CDR1 SGHRS, CDR2 YFSETQ. CDR3 size: 17 residues. CDR3 protein: CASSLAVTSGGVNEQFF. CDR3 nucleotide sequence: TGCGCCAGCAGCTTGGCCGTCACTAGCGGGGGGGTTAATGAGCAGTTCTTC. The whole variable domain, remainder taken from reference TRBV5-1 and TRBJ2-1, is KAGVTQTPRYLIKTRGQQVTLSCSPISGHRSVSWYQQTPGQGLQFLFEYFSETQRNKGNFPGRFSGRQFSNSRSEMNVSTLELGDSALYLCASSLAVTSGGVNEQFFGPGTRLTVL.

The chain links TRBV7-9 to TRBJ2-1, with D possibly matching TRBD2 (6 bases). The V end lost 1 base, the J end lost 7 bases, and 14 bases lay between the germline ends. Germline-derived CDR1 and CDR2 are SEHNR and FQNEAQ (reference sequence). The CDR3 consists of 15 residues. The CDR3 is CASSLVMAGRNEQFF. CDR3 DNA: TGTGCCAGCAGCTTAGTGATGGCGGGGCGAAATGAGCAGTTCTTC.

The chain couples TRBV6-1 to TRBJ2-5; 9 bases are a match to TRBD2. Germline CDR1 and CDR2: MNHNS and SASEGT. The CDR3 is 15 residues long. Trimming took 2 bases from V and 4 from J; bases not matched to a gene: 5. CDR3 DNA sequence: TGTGCCAGCAGTGAACGCGGGGGGGCCTCAGAGACCCAGTACTTC. Translated: CASSERGGASETQYF.

V usage is TRBV7-2 and J usage is TRBJ2-3; D is unresolved. The germline V gene encodes CDR1 SGHTA and CDR2 FQGNSA. V lost 1 base, J lost 10 bases, and 12 bases lay in between. The CDR3 is 13 residues long. The DNA for the CDR3 is TGTGCCAGCAGCTTAGGCCTAGATTTGGCGCAGTATTTT. Protein: CASSLGLDLAQYF.

The chain has TRBV7-6 and TRBJ2-5; TRBD2 matches 9 bases. V gave up 1 base and J gave up 2 bases; unmatched junction bases: 2. The CDR3 runs 15 residues. Germline V CDR1 and CDR2: SGHVS, FNYEAQ. CDR3 sequence (DNA): TGTGCCAGCAGCTTAGGTACTAGCGGGCAAGAGACCCAGTACTTC. This sequence encodes CASSLGTSGQETQYF. Combining the CDR3 with reference TRBV7-6 and TRBJ2-5 gives the whole variable domain GAGVSQSPRYKVTKRGQDVALRCDPISGHVSLYWYRQALGQGPEFLTYFNYEAQQDKSGLPNDRFSAERPEGSISTLTIQRTEQRDSAMYRCASSLGTSGQETQYFGPGTRLLVL.

The chain is built from TRBV5-5 and TRBJ1-3; D gene ambiguous. The CDR3 runs 17 residues. CDR1 and CDR2 (germline): SGHKS, YYEKEE (reference sequence). Trimming shortened V by 2 bases and J by 0 bases, and 15 bases separated the two germline ends. The CDR3 DNA reads TGTGCCAGCAGCTTTTACCGGTTCCCTACCTCTGGAAACACCATATATTTT. Translated: CASSFYRFPTSGNTIYF.

The J gene is TRBJ2-3, the V gene TRBV7-6, with 9 bases identical to TRBD2. After removal of 5 bases from V and 0 bases from J, the junction contained 9 bases not matched to a gene. Germline loops: CDR1 SGHVS, CDR2 FNYEAQ. This CDR3 is 17 amino acids long. In DNA form, the CDR3 reads TGTGCCAGCAGCCTTTCGCGGGGGGGCCCCAGCACAGATACGCAGTATTTT. Amino acids: CASSLSRGGPSTDTQYF.

This sequence joins TRBV7-3 and TRBJ2-3; a weak D match, TRBD2 (5 bases). Germline V gene data show CDR1 as SGHTA and CDR2 as FQGTGA. V was cut by 5 bases and J by 6 bases, with 15 bases left in between. The CDR3 consists of 14 residues. The CDR3: CASSRTPQRDTQYF. CDR3 bases: TGTGCCAGCAGCCGAACACCTCAGCGGGATACGCAGTATTTT.

The V and J genes are TRBV7-9 and TRBJ2-3; D gene uncertain. This CDR3 is built from 14 residues. V was trimmed by 1 base and J by 4 bases, leaving 9 bases between them. From germline, CDR1 is SEHNR and CDR2 FQNEAQ (reference sequence). The CDR3 protein is CASSLVDRADTQYF. The DNA of the CDR3 is TGTGCCAGCAGCTTAGTAGACCGGGCAGATACGCAGTATTTT. The full variable domain, rest sourced from reference TRBV7-9 and TRBJ2-3, is DTGVSQNPRHKITKRGQNVTFRCDPISEHNRLYWYRQTLGQGPEFLTYFQNEAQLEKSRLLSDRFSAERPKGSFSTLEIQRTEQGDSAMYLCASSLVDRADTQYFGPGTRLTVL.